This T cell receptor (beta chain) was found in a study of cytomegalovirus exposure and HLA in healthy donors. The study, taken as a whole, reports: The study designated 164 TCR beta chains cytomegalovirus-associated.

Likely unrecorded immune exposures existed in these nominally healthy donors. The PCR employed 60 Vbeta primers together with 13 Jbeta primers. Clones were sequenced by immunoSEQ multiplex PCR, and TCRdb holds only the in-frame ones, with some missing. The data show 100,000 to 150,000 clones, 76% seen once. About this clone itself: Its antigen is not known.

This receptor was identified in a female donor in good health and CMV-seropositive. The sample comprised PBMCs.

The CDR3 reads CASSINGGRYEQYF. CDR3 in DNA: TGTGCCAGTAGTATTAACGGGGGGCGATACGAGCAGTACTTC. The chain joins TRBV19 to TRBJ2-5; D possibly corresponds to TRBD2 (7 bases). The J call is in doubt because the DNA end fits TRBJ2-7 better. Looked up from germline, CDR1 is LNHDA and CDR2 is SQIVND (reference sequence). This CDR3 is built from 14 residues.